The clone carrying this T cell receptor (beta chain) showed up many times. Its antigen is not known. These data are taken from a study of identical twins. Overall study findings and caveats: Diverse VJ usage suggested most zero-insertion clonotypes were not invariant T cells. Insertions were fewer in abundant cord blood beta clonotypes, whereas memory repertoires showed none of this pattern.

The CDR3 contains 16 residues. Germline CDR1 MDHEN, CDR2 SYDVKM. Trimming cost V 5 bases and J 10 bases; bases outside gene matches: 11. cDNA carried unique molecular identifiers, and a universal primer site was added by template switching. TCRdb itself ran the 5' RACE reads through MiXCR, one entry per CDR3 protein. The sample shows around 650,000 distinct CDR3 sequences, under 8.5% of them seen only once. These same records also appear under a second study, on yellow fever vaccine responses in identical twins. From that report: Twins' vaccine T cell response reportedly gave the appearance of partial convergence and partial personalization.

The sample was PBMCs. J is TRBJ2-1 and V is TRBV28; TRBD2 agrees at 13 bases. This TCR was recovered from a woman aged 18-29 years in good health. CDR3 in DNA: TGTGCCAGCAGTCTCCTAGGGACTAGCGGGGCTGGGGAGCAGTTCTTC. Its translation is CASSLLGTSGAGEQFF.